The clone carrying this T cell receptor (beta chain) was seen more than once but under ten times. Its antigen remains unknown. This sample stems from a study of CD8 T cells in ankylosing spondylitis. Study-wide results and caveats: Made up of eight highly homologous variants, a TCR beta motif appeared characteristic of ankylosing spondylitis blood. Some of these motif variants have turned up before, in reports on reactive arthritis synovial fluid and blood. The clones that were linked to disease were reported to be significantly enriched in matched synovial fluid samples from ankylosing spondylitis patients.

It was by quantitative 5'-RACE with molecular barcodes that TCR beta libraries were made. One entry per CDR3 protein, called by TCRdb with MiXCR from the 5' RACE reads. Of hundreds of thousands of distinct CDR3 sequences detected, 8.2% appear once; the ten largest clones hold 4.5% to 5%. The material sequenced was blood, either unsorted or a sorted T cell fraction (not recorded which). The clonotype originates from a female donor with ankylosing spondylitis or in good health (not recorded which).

The CDR3 here is CASGNGNEQFF. For the CDR3, the DNA is TGTGCCAGCGGCAATGGGAATGAGCAGTTCTTC. The rearrangement uses TRBV7-2 and TRBJ2-1; D not resolved. CDR1 and CDR2 (germline): SGHTA, FQGNSA. The CDR3 sequence is 11 residues long. V lost 8 bases and J lost 7, with 9 bases in between.